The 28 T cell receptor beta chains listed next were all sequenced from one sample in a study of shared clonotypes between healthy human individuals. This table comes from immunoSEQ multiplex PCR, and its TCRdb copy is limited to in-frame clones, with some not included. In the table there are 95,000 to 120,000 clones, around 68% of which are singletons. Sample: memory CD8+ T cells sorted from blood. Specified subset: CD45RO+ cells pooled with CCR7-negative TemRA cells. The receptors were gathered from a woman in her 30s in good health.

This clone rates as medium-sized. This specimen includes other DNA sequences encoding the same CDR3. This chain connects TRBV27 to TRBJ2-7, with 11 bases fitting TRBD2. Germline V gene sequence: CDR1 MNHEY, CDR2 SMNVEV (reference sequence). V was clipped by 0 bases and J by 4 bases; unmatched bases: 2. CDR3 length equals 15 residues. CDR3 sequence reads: CASSLSASGRYEQYF. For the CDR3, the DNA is TGTGCCAGCAGTTTATCTGCTAGCGGGAGGTACGAGCAGTACTTC.

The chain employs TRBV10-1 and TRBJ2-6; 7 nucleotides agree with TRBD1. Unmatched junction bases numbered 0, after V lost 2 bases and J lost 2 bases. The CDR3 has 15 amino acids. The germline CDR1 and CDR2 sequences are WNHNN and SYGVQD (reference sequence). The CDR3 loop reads CASSEDRAGANVLTF. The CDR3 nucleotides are TGCGCCAGCAGTGAGGACAGGGCTGGGGCCAACGTCCTGACTTTC.

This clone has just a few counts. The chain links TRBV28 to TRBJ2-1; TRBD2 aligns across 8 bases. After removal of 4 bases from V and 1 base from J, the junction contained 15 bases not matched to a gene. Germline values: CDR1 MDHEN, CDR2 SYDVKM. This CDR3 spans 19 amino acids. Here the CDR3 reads CASSSSLETSGSSYNEQFF. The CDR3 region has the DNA TGTGCCAGCAGTTCGTCCCTGGAGACGAGCGGGAGTTCCTACAATGAGCAGTTCTTC.

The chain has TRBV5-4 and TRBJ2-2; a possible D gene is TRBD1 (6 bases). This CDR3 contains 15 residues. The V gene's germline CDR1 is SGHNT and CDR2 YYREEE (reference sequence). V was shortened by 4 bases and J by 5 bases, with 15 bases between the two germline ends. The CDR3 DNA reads TGTGCCAGCAGCGCATTCCGCAGGGGAACCGGGGAGCTGTTTTTT. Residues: CASSAFRRGTGELFF.

The CDR3 reads CASSLVGTPNTEAFF. CDR3 coding DNA: TGCGCCAGCAGCTTGGTGGGGACCCCGAACACTGAAGCTTTCTTT. The chain joins TRBV5-1 to TRBJ1-1; D might be TRBD1 (5 bases). The V end lost 0 bases, the J end lost 1 base, and 10 bases lay between the germline ends. The germline gives CDR1 SGHRS, CDR2 YFSETQ. There are 15 residues in the CDR3.

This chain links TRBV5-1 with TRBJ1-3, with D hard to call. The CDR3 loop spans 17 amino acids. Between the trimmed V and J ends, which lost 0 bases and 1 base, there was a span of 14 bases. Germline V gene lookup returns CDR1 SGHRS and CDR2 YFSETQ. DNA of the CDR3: TGCGCCAGCAGCTTGGCCCCAATTACAGCATCTGGAAACACCATATATTTT. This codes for CASSLAPITASGNTIYF.

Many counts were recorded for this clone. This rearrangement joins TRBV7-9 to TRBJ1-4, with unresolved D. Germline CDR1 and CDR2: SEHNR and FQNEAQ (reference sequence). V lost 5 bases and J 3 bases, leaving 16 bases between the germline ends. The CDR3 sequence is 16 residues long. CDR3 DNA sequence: TGTGCCAGCAGCCAGAGGTTGGCAGGCCCTAATGAAAAACTGTTTTTT. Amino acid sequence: CASSQRLAGPNEKLFF. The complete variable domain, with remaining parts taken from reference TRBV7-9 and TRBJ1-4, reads DTGVSQNPRHKITKRGQNVTFRCDPISEHNRLYWYRQTLGQGPEFLTYFQNEAQLEKSRLLSDRFSAERPKGSFSTLEIQRTEQGDSAMYLCASSQRLAGPNEKLFFGSGTQLSVL.

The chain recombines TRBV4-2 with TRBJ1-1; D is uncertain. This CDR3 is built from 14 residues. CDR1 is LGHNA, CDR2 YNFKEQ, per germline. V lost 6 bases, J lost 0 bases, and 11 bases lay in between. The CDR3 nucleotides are TGTGCCAGCAGGGCGAGGCCCCTGAACACTGAAGCTTTCTTT. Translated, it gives CASRARPLNTEAFF.

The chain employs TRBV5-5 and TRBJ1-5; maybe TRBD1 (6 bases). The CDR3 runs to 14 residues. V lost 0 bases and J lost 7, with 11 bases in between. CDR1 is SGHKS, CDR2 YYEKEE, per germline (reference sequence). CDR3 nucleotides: TGTGCCAGCAGCTTGGAAGGGGGTTGGCAGCCCCAGCATTTT. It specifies CASSLEGGWQPQHF.

As DNA, the CDR3 is TGTGCCAGCAGTCCCACACAGGGTGGGGAAGAGACCCAGTACTTC. This encodes CASSPTQGGEETQYF. This chain uses TRBV27 with TRBJ2-5; perhaps TRBD1 as D (6 bases). The germline V gene encodes CDR1 MNHEY and CDR2 SMNVEV (reference sequence). The CDR3 is 15 amino acids. Trimming took off 5 bases at V and 3 bases at J, with 16 bases between the two ends.

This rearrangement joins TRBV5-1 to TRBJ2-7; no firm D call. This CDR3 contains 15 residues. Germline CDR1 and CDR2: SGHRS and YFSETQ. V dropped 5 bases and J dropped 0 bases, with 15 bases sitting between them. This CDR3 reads CASSQETLSSYEQYF. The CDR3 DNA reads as TGCGCCAGCAGTCAGGAAACCTTAAGCTCCTACGAGCAGTACTTC.

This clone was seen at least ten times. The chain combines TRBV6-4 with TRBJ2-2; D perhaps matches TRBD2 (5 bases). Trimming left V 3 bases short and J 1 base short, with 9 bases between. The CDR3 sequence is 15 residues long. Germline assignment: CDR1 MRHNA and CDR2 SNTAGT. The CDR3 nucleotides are TGTGCCAGCAGTGAGAACGGGGAGAACACCGGGGAGCTGTTTTTT. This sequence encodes CASSENGENTGELFF.

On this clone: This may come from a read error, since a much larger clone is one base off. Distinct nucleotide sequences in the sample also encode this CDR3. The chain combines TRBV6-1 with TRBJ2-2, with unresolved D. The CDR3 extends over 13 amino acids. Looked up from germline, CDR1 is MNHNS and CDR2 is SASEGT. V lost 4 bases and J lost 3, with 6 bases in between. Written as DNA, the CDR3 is TGTGCCAGCAGTGCCGGAGACACCGGGGAGCTGTTTTTT. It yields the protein CASSAGDTGELFF.

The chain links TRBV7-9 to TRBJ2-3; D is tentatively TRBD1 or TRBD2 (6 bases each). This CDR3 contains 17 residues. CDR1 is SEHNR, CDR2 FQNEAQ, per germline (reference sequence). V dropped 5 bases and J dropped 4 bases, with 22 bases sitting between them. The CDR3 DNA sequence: TGTGCCAGCAGCCCGCTGAGGGGAAGGGGGGTCGCAGATACGCAGTATTTT. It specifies CASSPLRGRGVADTQYF. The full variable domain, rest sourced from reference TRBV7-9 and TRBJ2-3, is DTGVSQNPRHKITKRGQNVTFRCDPISEHNRLYWYRQTLGQGPEFLTYFQNEAQLEKSRLLSDRFSAERPKGSFSTLEIQRTEQGDSAMYLCASSPLRGRGVADTQYFGPGTRLTVL.

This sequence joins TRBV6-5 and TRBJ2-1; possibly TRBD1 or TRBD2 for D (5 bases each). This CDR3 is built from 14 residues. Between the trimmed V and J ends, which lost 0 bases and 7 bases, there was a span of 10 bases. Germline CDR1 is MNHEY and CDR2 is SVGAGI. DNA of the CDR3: TGTGCCAGCAGTTACTCACGGGGACGGAATGAGCAGTTCTTC. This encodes CASSYSRGRNEQFF.

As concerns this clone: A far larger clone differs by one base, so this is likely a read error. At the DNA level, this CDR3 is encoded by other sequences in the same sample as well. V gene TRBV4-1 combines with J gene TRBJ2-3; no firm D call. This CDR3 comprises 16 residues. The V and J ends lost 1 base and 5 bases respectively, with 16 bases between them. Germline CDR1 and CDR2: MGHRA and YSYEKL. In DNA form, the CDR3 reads TGCGCCAGCAGCCAAGCCCTAGATGGGGATGTAGATACGCAGTATTTT. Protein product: CASSQALDGDVDTQYF.

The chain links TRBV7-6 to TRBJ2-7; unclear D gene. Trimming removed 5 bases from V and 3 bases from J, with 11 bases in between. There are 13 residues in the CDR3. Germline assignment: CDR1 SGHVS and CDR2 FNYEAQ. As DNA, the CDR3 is TGTGCCAGCAGCCTCGGATGGGGCTACGAGCAGTACTTC. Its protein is CASSLGWGYEQYF.

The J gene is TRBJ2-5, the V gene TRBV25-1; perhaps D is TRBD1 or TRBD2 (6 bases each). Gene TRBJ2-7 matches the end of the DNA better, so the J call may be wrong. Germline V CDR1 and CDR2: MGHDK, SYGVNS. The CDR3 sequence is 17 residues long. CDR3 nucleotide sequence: TGTGCCAGCAGTGAGCCCTCATCGGGGGCGAAGGCCTACGAGCAGTACTTC. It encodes CASSEPSSGAKAYEQYF.

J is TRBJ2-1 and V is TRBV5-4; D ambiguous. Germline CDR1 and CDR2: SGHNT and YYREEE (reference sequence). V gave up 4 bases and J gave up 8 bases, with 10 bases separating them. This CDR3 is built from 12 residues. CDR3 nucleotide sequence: TGTGCCAGCAGCCAATCCCCCCATGAGCAGTTCTTC. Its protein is CASSQSPHEQFF.

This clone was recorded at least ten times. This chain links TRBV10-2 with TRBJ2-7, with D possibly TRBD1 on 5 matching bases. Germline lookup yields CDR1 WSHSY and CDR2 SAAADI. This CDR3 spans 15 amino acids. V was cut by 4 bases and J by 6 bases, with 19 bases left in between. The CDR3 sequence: CASSASRPGSGEQYF. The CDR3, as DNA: TGCGCCAGCAGTGCATCGAGGCCAGGGTCGGGCGAGCAGTACTTC.

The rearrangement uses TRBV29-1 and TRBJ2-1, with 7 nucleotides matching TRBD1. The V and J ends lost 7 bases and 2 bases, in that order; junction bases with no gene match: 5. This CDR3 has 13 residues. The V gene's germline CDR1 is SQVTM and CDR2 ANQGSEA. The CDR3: CSADRDAYNEQFF. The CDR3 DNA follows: TGCAGCGCTGACAGGGATGCCTACAATGAGCAGTTCTTC.

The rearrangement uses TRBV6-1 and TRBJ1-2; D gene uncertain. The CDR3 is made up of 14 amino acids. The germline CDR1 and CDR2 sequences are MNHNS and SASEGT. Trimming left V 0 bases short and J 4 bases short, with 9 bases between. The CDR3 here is CASSEAGRSYGYTF. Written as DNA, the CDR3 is TGTGCCAGCAGTGAAGCCGGGCGGAGCTATGGCTACACCTTC.

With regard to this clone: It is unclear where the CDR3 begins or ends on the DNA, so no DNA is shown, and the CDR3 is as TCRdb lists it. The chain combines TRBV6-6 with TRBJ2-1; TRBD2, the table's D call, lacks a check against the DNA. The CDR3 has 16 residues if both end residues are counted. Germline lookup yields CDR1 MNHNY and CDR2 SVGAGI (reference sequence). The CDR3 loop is CASSDSSRDFGNEQFF.

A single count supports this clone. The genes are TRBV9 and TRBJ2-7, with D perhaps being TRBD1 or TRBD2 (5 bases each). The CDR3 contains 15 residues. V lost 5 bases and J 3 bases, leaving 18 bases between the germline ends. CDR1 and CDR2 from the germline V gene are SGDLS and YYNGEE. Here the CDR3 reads CASRKGRLDFYEQYF. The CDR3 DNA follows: TGTGCCAGCAGAAAGGGACGACTGGATTTCTACGAGCAGTACTTC. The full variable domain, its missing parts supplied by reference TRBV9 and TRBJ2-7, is DSGVTQTPKHLITATGQRVTLRCSPRSGDLSVYWYQQSLDQGLQFLIQYYNGEERAKGNILERFSAQQFPDLHSELNLSSLELGDSALYFCASRKGRLDFYEQYFGPGTRLTVT.

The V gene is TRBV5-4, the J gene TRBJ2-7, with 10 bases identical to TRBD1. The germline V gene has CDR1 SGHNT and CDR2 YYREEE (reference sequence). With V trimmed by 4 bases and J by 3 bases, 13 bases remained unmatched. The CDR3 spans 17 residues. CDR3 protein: CASSRRMGQGFSYEQYF. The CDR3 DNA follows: TGTGCCAGCAGCCGACGGATGGGACAGGGGTTCAGCTACGAGCAGTACTTC.

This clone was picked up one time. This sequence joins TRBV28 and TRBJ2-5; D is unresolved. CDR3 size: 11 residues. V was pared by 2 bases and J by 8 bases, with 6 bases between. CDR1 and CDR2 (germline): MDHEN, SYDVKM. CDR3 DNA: TGTGCCAGCAGTTTAGGCCTAACCCAGTACTTC. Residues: CASSLGLTQYF.

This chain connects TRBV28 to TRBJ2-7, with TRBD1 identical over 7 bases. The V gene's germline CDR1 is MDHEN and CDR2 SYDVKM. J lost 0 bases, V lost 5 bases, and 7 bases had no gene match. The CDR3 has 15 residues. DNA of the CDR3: TGTGCCAGCAGTCAGGCACAGGGGAACTCCTACGAGCAGTACTTC. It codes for CASSQAQGNSYEQYF.

The CDR3 bases are TGTGCCAGCAGCGGCCGTACTTTCGAGGGGACGAACACCGGGGAGCTGTTTTTT. As protein: CASSGRTFEGTNTGELFF. V and J are TRBV9 and TRBJ2-2, with D tentatively TRBD1 or TRBD2 (5 bases each). V lost 3 bases to trimming and J lost 0 bases, with 18 bases between them. The length of the CDR3 is 18 residues. Germline values: CDR1 SGDLS, CDR2 YYNGEE. Variable domain in full (rest from reference TRBV9 and TRBJ2-2): DSGVTQTPKHLITATGQRVTLRCSPRSGDLSVYWYQQSLDQGLQFLIQYYNGEERAKGNILERFSAQQFPDLHSELNLSSLELGDSALYFCASSGRTFEGTNTGELFFGEGSRLTVL.